Included here is one TCR beta chain sequence, with context. The antigen is not known. Primed by a sample-barcoded 5' primer and a J-beta primer mix, a second PCR proceeded for about 6 to 12 cycles. Via MiXCR, TCRdb re-called the 5' RACE reads, giving one row per CDR3 protein. The sample has some 1,000,000 distinct CDR3 sequences; under 30% are singletons. The data belong to a study of blood T cells in healthy people across ages. Findings and caveats of the study: Significant beta diversity loss was already apparent by age approximately 38, declining roughly linearly. Diversity estimates drawn from one million T cells were deemed underestimates. Relative to aged donors, long-lived donors carried more naive CD4+ cells and displayed higher diversity.

Germline loops: CDR1 LGHDT, CDR2 YNNKEL (reference sequence). The CDR3 runs 17 residues. The sample was also linked to a second study, of T cells of mothers and their children. This second study says: Across the analysis, no persistent microchimeric T cell clones were detected.

This sequence joins TRBV3-1 and TRBJ2-5, with TRBD2 matching over 7 bases. The DNA end favors TRBJ2-7, so the J call may be wrong. The clonotype originates from a girl aged 2-10 years in good health. Sequencing used blood. This chain's CDR3 is CASSQDGLVSRTYEQYF. The CDR3 DNA sequence: TGTGCCAGCAGCCAAGATGGACTAGTGAGTAGGACCTACGAGCAGTACTTC.